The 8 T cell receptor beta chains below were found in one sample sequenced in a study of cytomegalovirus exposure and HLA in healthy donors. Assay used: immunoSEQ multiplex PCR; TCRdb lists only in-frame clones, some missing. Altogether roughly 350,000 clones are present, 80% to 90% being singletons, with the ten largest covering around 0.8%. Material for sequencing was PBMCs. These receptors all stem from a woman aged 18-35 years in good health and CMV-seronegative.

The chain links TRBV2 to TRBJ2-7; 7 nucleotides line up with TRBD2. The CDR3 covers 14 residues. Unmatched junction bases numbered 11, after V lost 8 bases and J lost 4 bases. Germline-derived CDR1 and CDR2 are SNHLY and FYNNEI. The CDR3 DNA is TGTGCCAGCTCTGCCCTCCTAGCGGAGTACGAGCAGTACTTC. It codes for CASSALLAEYEQYF.

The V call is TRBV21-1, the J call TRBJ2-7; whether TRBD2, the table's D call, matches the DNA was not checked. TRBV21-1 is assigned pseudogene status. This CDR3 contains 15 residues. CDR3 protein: CASSKGTSGSYEQYF. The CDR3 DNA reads TGTGCCAGCAGCAAAGGGACTAGCGGTTCCTACGAGCAGTACTTC.

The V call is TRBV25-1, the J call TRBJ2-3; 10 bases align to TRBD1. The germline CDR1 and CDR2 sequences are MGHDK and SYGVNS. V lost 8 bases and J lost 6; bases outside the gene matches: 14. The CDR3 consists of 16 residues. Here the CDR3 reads CASGWVTTGGLDTQYF. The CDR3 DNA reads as TGTGCCAGCGGGTGGGTGACGACAGGGGGCCTGGATACGCAGTATTTT. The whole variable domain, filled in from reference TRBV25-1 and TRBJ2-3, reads EADIYQTPRYLVIGTGKKITLECSQTMGHDKMYWYQQDPGMELHLIHYSYGVNSTEKGDLSSESTVSRIRTEHFPLTLESARPSHTSQYLCASGWVTTGGLDTQYFGPGTRLTVL.

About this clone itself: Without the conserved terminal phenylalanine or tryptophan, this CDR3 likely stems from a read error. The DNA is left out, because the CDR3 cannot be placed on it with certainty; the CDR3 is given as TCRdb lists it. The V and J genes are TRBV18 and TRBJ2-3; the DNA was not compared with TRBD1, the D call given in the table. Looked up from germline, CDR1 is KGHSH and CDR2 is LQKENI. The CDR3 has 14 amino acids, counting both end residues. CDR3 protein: CASSPGPLDRDVVC.

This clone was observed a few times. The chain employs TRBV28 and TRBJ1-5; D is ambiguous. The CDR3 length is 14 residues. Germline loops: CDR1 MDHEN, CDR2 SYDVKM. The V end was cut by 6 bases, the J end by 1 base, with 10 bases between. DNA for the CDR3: TGTGCCAGCAGACAGACATGGAGCAATCAGCCCCAGCATTTT. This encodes CASRQTWSNQPQHF.

This CDR3 reads CSVGGASSYEQYF. CDR3 sequence (DNA): TGCAGCGTTGGCGGGGCCAGCTCCTACGAGCAGTACTTC. The genes are TRBV29-1 and TRBJ2-7; D perhaps matches TRBD2 (6 bases). The CDR3 is 13 residues long. The V end was cut by 4 bases, the J end by 0 bases, with 10 bases between. CDR1 is SQVTM and CDR2 is ANQGSEA in the germline V gene.

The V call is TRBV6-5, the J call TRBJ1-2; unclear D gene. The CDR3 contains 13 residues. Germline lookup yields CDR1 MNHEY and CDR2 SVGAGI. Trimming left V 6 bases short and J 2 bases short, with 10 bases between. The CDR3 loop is CASRGLANYGYTF. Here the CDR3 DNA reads TGTGCCAGCAGGGGCTTGGCAAACTATGGCTACACCTTC.

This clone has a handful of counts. CDR3 sequence reads: CASSMGLSGNTIYF. As DNA, the CDR3 is TGTGCCAGTAGTATGGGACTCTCTGGAAACACCATATATTTT. The chain recombines TRBV19 with TRBJ1-3; possibly TRBD1 for D (5 bases). The CDR3 has 14 amino acids. Germline V CDR1 and CDR2: LNHDA, SQIVND (reference sequence). Trimming stripped 3 bases from V and 0 bases from J, with 6 bases between.